This TCR beta chain was profiled in a study of cytomegalovirus exposure and HLA in healthy donors (dated by TCRdb to about 2017). About the study as a whole: In an earlier analysis of 550 to 750 of the donors, roughly 300 Gb of sequence data and some 100 million unique TCR beta sequences from about 190 million T cells were reported. Roughly 290 gigabases of sequencing data and approximately 91 million unique TCR sequences made up an early release that covered 500 to 650 HLA-typed donors. Of the roughly 390 genotyped donors, approximately 81% were placed in the genetic ancestry cluster associated with self-reported Caucasian donors. The study aimed to test whether signatures of past pathogen exposure could be identified by cataloging public T cell receptors. The T cell repertoires of 550 to 850 subjects were profiled by immunosequencing and related to cytomegalovirus serostatus. In addition to the first cohort of 666 subjects, a separate validation cohort of about 120 different subjects was used. The study combined high-throughput TCR immunosequencing, statistical association of individual TCRs with disease status, and machine learning to predict cytomegalovirus infection status. A later analysis re-examined previously published TCR beta repertoires from several hundred donors and added high-resolution HLA genotyping to investigate patterns of TCR occurrence. Rather than drawing on any new phenotypic data, the later analysis identified candidate immune exposures from TCR beta sequences and the way those sequences occurred across donors. In an earlier analysis of a few hundred of the donors, high-throughput TCR beta sequencing was used to judge whether each TCR beta V gene segment behaved as functional or pseudogenic. Donor age, sex, ethnicity and CMV serostatus were collected together with the repertoire data. A later genetic analysis took genome-wide SNP genotypes for about 55% of the 666 donors and used that subset as a discovery cohort. All discovery cohort repertoires had been generated on a single sequencing platform. HLA typing covered class I and class II loci at four-digit resolution. The number of typed donors differed by locus: about 620-640 for A, B, C, DRB1 and DQB1; 522 for DQA1; some 590 for DPA1; and around 490 for DPB1. Several DR-DQ haplotypes were handled as single units for association and clustering because linkage in the cohort was strong. On average, around 240,000 unique TCR beta nucleotide sequences were sequenced per donor among 398 genotyped donors of the cohort, with roughly 18% of those sequences being non-productive.

Trimming takes 4 bases from V and 8 bases from J, and the germline ends sit 8 bases apart. The CDR3 covers 12 residues, taking in both the cysteine and the phenylalanine. Here the CDR3 DNA is all that survives: 36 bases in frame from base 1. CDR1 and CDR2, per the germline V gene, are SGHNT and YENEEA. On the study overall, not on this receptor specifically: A further reported finding was that TCR beta sequences accurately predicted the HLA-A and HLA-B alleles for most subjects in the first cohort. According to a later genetic analysis, donors in an Asian-associated ancestry cluster had fewer N-insertions in productive TCRs than the roughly 660-donor mean. In vitro tests confirmed that a few of the cytomegalovirus-associated TCR beta chains recognize cytomegalovirus antigens. The study listed 150 to 200 TCR beta chains as associated with cytomegalovirus. A later analysis associated about 18,000 TCR beta sequences with specific HLA alleles at a false discovery rate of 0.05. According to the authors, the approach could potentially be generalized to other disease states and immunological phenotypes. Because counts were too low, about 18 rarely observed V segments, including chromosome 9 orphons, were left out of the earlier analysis of some 640 of the donors. In a later analysis, TCR association rates were found to vary across HLA loci, with the most associated TCRs seen for DRB1 alleles and the fewest for HLA-C alleles. Strong co-occurrence of HLA alleles, especially DR and DQ, made assigning TCR associations to individual alleles difficult. Correlated functional status among segregating V segments might reflect linkage disequilibrium, but an unknown experimental factor could not be ruled out. A cluster of highly shared sequence variants was judged likely to be a technical artifact of the sequencing pipeline. In a later genetic analysis, a missense DCLRE1C variant was associated with V-gene and J-gene trimming of TCR beta chains, and the association was replicated in an independent cohort. The 87-base-pair reads could not distinguish some IMGT-functional V segments, including TRBV6-2 and TRBV6-3, so those segments were excluded. Cytomegalovirus status was reported to be diagnosed by the classifier with high specificity and sensitivity in both the original and validation cohorts. In this cohort, only TCR beta chains were sequenced, and detectable features were limited by the absence of alpha or paired-chain data. Sequencing depth was assumed to be roughly uniform across donors in the presence/absence analyses, though that assumption may not hold. In a later analysis, most CMV-associated TCR beta chains were found to appear HLA-restricted, with HLA associations seemingly driven largely by CMV exposure. Broadly in line with IMGT annotations, most TCR beta V segments showed up in productive rearrangements about 87% or about 30% of the time in an earlier analysis of about 500 of the donors. CMV serostatus was the only immune exposure information available for the cohort. Most TCR sequences were observed very rarely across donors, whereas some public TCRs were present in many individuals. A later analysis found that HLA-associated TCR beta chains were more clonally expanded and had lower generation probabilities than equally common non-associated chains. In a later analysis, several top co-occurrence clusters were reported to appear linked to parvovirus B19, influenza, CMV and Epstein-Barr virus. HLA typing was unavailable for some donors at each locus, so association tests used only the typed subset.

Libraries came from the immunoSEQ multiplex PCR assay. The multiplex PCR relied on a mix of 60 forward primers for TCR Vbeta segments and 13 reverse primers for TCR Jbeta segments. The CDR3 region of rearranged TCR beta genes was amplified from genomic DNA by a multiplex PCR assay. On the Illumina HiSeq System, the amplified TCR beta libraries were sequenced as 87-base-pair reads. The study's processing was this. In a later analysis, tens of millions of unique TCR beta chains were counted across the approximately 640 repertoires, and roughly 11 million of these chains were shared by at least two donors. Raw reads were error-corrected and collapsed into unique sequences with a nearest-neighbor algorithm that merged closely related sequences to remove PCR and sequencing errors. To assign V, D and J gene segments, CDR3 sequences were aligned to IMGT reference sequences. For a sequence to be retained, at least a six-nucleotide match to both a V gene segment and a J gene segment was required. A rearrangement counted as productive if the CDR3 had no stop codons and remained in frame with V and J, and every other rearrangement counted as non-productive. CDR3 was defined by IMGT convention, running from the second conserved V-encoded cysteine to the conserved J-encoded phenylalanine. The earlier analysis of 587 of the donors excluded any sequence lacking an unambiguous match to a single V gene segment. An earlier analysis of 500 to 600 of the donors classified V segments as functional when productive rearrangements were above 56.7% and as segregating when the standard deviation between donors was above 5%. A statistical classification framework was built to diagnose cytomegalovirus status from the catalog of TCR beta chain sequences. In a later analysis, TCR nucleotide sequences were compared against IMGT/GENE-DB human TR gene sequences so that V and J genes could be assigned. A later analysis assigned CDR3 sequences and most-parsimonious VDJ recombination scenarios with the TCRdist pipeline. In a later analysis, each TCR beta chain was defined by its CDR3 amino acid sequence together with its V-gene family, and reads lacking a unique V-gene family were excluded. In a later analysis, approximately 640 highly shared, low-generation-probability nucleotide sequences were removed to address suspected cross-contamination and a sequencing artifact. A later analysis calculated a clonal expansion index for each public chain from normalized within-repertoire ranks of inferred template counts. A later analysis computed generation probabilities with a VDJ recombination model fitted to out-of-frame rearrangements, and checked the results against IGoR. In a later analysis, TCR-TCR, TCR-HLA and TCR-CMV co-occurrence was scored with hypergeometric tests, and a repertoire-size bias correction was applied to TCR pairs. A later analysis estimated false discovery rates by permuting HLA or CMV assignments 20 times. In a later analysis, co-occurring TCRs were grouped using DBSCAN, and TCRdist sequence similarity was added for clustering within HLA-allele-positive subsets. Repertoires with fewer than 30,000 or more than 120,000 public chains were left out of co-occurrence clustering, as were about five repertoires with anomalous nucleotide sharing. Entries here come from immuneACCESS through TCRdb and include only in-frame sequences with V and J called. Some clones fail to appear in such tables; in the studies checked, an unresolved V gene covers under half of the shortfall, and the cause of the remainder is unknown. That table gives V, J and clone size, and the DNA gave D and trimming. The sample data list fewer than 200,000 clones, and approximately 82% of these were observed just once. Jointly, the top ten make up about 1.7% of the sample.

The cohort comprised 666 healthy bone marrow donors. All cohort members were sampled while nominally healthy, although unrecorded immune exposures were likely present. The donor was CMV seronegative and was included in the group of about 350 seronegative cohort members. Every donor gave a peripheral blood sample, and the peripheral blood mononuclear cells from that sample were used for TCR beta sequencing. Genomic DNA extraction from the blood cell samples was performed with the Qiagen DNeasy Blood Extraction Kit. With regard to this clone: No antigen is known for it. Nothing much larger sits one base from this clone, and base qualities are not available.

Sequencing input: PBMCs. This TCR was recovered from a woman in her late teens or twenties in good health and CMV-seronegative. The chain links TRBV11-3 with TRBJ1-4; perhaps TRBD1 is the D gene, with 6 bases matching. The encoded CDR3 is CASSSTGEKLFF. Read as DNA, the sequence is TGTGCCAGCAGCTCGACAGGAGAAAAACTGTTTTTT.